A single sample gave rise to the 25 T cell receptor beta chains below, sequenced in a study of blood T cell repertoires in COVID-19. Assay: immunoSEQ multiplex PCR; the TCRdb copy retains only in-frame clones and omits some. The table has 250,000 to 300,000 clones, approximately 89% seen once. Sequencing was done on a sample of PBMCs or T cells enriched from blood (not recorded which). All receptors come from a woman aged 60-70 years who had recovered from COVID-19.

V is TRBV6-5 and J is TRBJ2-2; 10 positions agree with TRBD1. V gave up 7 bases and J gave up 1 base; unmatched junction bases: 3. The germline V gene encodes CDR1 MNHEY and CDR2 SVGAGI. The length of the CDR3 is 15 residues. CDR3 sequence (DNA): TGTGCCAGCACCGGGACAGGGGTGAACACCGGGGAGCTGTTTTTT. Translated, it gives CASTGTGVNTGELFF.

The chain employs TRBV5-1 and TRBJ2-7, with TRBD1 matching 7 bases. Looked up from germline, CDR1 is SGHRS and CDR2 is YFSETQ. There are 15 residues in the CDR3. The J segment lost 0 bases and the V segment lost 4 bases, leaving 7 bases of the junction unmatched. CDR3 in DNA: TGCGCCAGCAGCCACTCGACAGGGAGCTCCTACGAGCAGTACTTC. Its translation is CASSHSTGSSYEQYF.

V and J are TRBV28 and TRBJ1-2, with D possibly TRBD1 on 5 matching bases. Germline loops: CDR1 MDHEN, CDR2 SYDVKM. This CDR3 is built from 14 residues. The V end lost 6 bases, the J end lost 7 bases, and 18 bases lay between the germline ends. CDR3: CASSRPEQVGGYTF. DNA for the CDR3: TGTGCCAGCAGCCGACCTGAACAGGTCGGTGGCTACACCTTC.

This clone was observed a single time. V usage is TRBV6-1 and J usage is TRBJ2-1, with 10 nucleotides matching TRBD2. Germline V gene data show CDR1 as MNHNS and CDR2 as SASEGT. The J segment lost 9 bases and the V segment lost 2 bases, leaving 7 bases of the junction unmatched. The CDR3 totals 15 residues. In DNA, the CDR3 is TGTGCCAGCAGTGAACGGCTAGCGGGAGTTGGTGAGCAGTTCTTC. It yields the protein CASSERLAGVGEQFF.

The V and J genes are TRBV12-5 and TRBJ1-2, with 8 bases lining up with TRBD1. From germline, CDR1 is LGHNT and CDR2 FRNRAP. The CDR3 sequence is 17 residues long. With V trimmed by 6 bases and J by 3 bases, 15 bases remained unmatched. The CDR3 loop reads CASGQPDREQGDYGYTF. As DNA, the CDR3 is TGTGCTAGTGGCCAACCGGACAGGGAACAAGGGGACTATGGCTACACCTTC.

The V gene is TRBV10-3, the J gene TRBJ1-1, with D possibly TRBD1 on 6 matching bases. The V and J ends lost 10 bases and 3 bases respectively, with 18 bases between them. This CDR3 spans 14 amino acids. Germline lookup yields CDR1 ENHRY and CDR2 SYGVKD. The CDR3 sequence: CASTRQETYTEAFF. The CDR3 region has the DNA TGTGCCAGCACGAGACAGGAGACTTACACTGAAGCTTTCTTT.

V usage is TRBV28 and J usage is TRBJ1-5; the match to TRBD1 covers 9 bases. The V gene's germline CDR1 is MDHEN and CDR2 SYDVKM. V was pared by 5 bases and J by 1 base, with 6 bases of the junction left unmatched. The CDR3 contains 16 residues. The CDR3 DNA sequence: TGTGCCAGCAGTACCTACAGGGGGCAAAGCAATCAGCCCCAGCATTTT. Translated, it gives CASSTYRGQSNQPQHF.

The chain joins TRBV10-2 to TRBJ2-1; 7 bases map to TRBD1. Germline loops: CDR1 WSHSY, CDR2 SAAADI. V lost 5 bases, J lost 6 bases, and 4 bases stayed unmatched. The CDR3 runs 13 residues. DNA for the CDR3: TGCGCCAGCAGTAATACAGGGGTCAATGAGCAGTTCTTC. Residues: CASSNTGVNEQFF.

The chain has TRBV10-3 and TRBJ2-1; 8 bases are shared with TRBD2. V shed 6 bases, J shed 9 bases, and the junction held 10 bases outside the gene matches. In germline, CDR1 is ENHRY, CDR2 SYGVKD. This CDR3 is 14 amino acids long. The chain's CDR3 is CAIRNSGAVVEQFF. The CDR3 nucleotides are TGTGCCATCAGGAATAGCGGGGCGGTGGTTGAGCAGTTCTTC.

V usage is TRBV20-1 and J usage is TRBJ2-7; the match to TRBD1 covers 8 bases. Trimming took 3 bases from V and 2 from J; bases not matched to a gene: 9. The CDR3 consists of 15 residues. The germline gives CDR1 DFQATT, CDR2 SNEGSKA (reference sequence). CDR3 DNA: TGCAGTGCTAGTCAACGACAGGGGCTGACCTACGAGCAGTACTTC. Protein product: CSASQRQGLTYEQYF.

The chain couples TRBV2 to TRBJ2-1; maybe TRBD2 (5 bases). In germline, CDR1 is SNHLY, CDR2 FYNNEI. The CDR3 extends over 13 amino acids. Trimming took off 7 bases at V and 10 bases at J, with 17 bases between the two ends. CDR3 bases: TGTGCCAGCACCGAAAAAACGGGATGGGAGCAGTTCTTC. Its protein is CASTEKTGWEQFF.

This clone appeared a single time. The chain is built from TRBV2 and TRBJ2-7; 8 bases fit TRBD2. In germline, CDR1 is SNHLY, CDR2 FYNNEI. This CDR3 has 14 residues. With V trimmed by 3 bases and J by 3 bases, 4 bases remained unmatched. The DNA of the CDR3 is TGTGCCAGCAGTGAGGGACTAGAGGGCTACGAGCAGTACTTC. As protein: CASSEGLEGYEQYF.

This sequence joins TRBV24-1 and TRBJ1-5, with TRBD1 identical over 8 bases. The J segment lost 5 bases and the V segment lost 2 bases, leaving 4 bases of the junction unmatched. This CDR3 contains 15 residues. The V gene's germline CDR1 is KGHDR and CDR2 SFDVKD. DNA of the CDR3: TGTGCCACCAGTGATTCCCAGGGGGCCCATCAGCCCCAGCATTTT. Its translation: CATSDSQGAHQPQHF.

V usage is TRBV18 and J usage is TRBJ2-1, with 14 bases that match TRBD2. Germline V CDR1 and CDR2: KGHSH, LQKENI. The CDR3 is made up of 18 amino acids. V lost 4 bases, J lost 8 bases, and 13 bases stayed unmatched. The CDR3 nucleotides read TGTGCCAGCTCACATCTTCTGACTAGCGGGAGGGCCCCGGATGAGCAGTTCTTC. Protein product: CASSHLLTSGRAPDEQFF.

This chain connects TRBV28 to TRBJ1-1; D possibly corresponds to TRBD1 (6 bases). Germline-derived CDR1 and CDR2 are MDHEN and SYDVKM. Trimming removed 7 bases from V and 7 bases from J, with 19 bases in between. This CDR3 spans 14 amino acids. The CDR3: CASTHSQGLSEAFF. CDR3 sequence (DNA): TGTGCCAGCACTCACTCCCAGGGGTTGAGTGAAGCTTTCTTT.

The rearrangement uses TRBV18 and TRBJ2-3; possible D gene TRBD2, 6 bases. Germline V gene data show CDR1 as KGHSH and CDR2 as LQKENI. The CDR3 consists of 14 residues. Trimming left V 3 bases short and J 1 base short, with 8 bases between. The CDR3 sequence is CASSPPSGTDTQYF. CDR3 sequence (DNA): TGTGCCAGCTCACCTCCTAGCGGCACAGATACGCAGTATTTT.

The chain combines TRBV6-5 with TRBJ1-1; TRBD1 matches at 11 bases. V gave up 6 bases and J gave up 7 bases; unmatched junction bases: 7. Germline V gene sequence: CDR1 MNHEY, CDR2 SVGAGI. The CDR3 length is 14 residues. CDR3 residues: CASRDGQGAGEAFF. For the CDR3, the DNA is TGTGCCAGCAGGGATGGACAGGGGGCGGGTGAAGCTTTCTTT.

The chain joins TRBV28 to TRBJ1-4, with D tentatively TRBD1 (6 bases). This CDR3 region has 15 residues. With 3 bases removed from V and 8 bases from J, the gap between germline ends came to 16 bases. Germline V gene sequence: CDR1 MDHEN, CDR2 SYDVKM. CDR3 sequence: CASSFINRDNEKLFF. CDR3 DNA sequence: TGTGCCAGCAGTTTCATAAACAGGGACAACGAAAAACTGTTTTTT.

The chain links TRBV6-5 to TRBJ1-1; weak D call: TRBD1 (6 bases). CDR3 length: 15 amino acids. CDR1 is MNHEY, CDR2 SVGAGI, per germline. V shed 6 bases and J shed 2 bases, with 16 bases lying between them. CDR3 loop: CASRVYRELNTEAFF. The CDR3 nucleotides are TGTGCCAGCAGGGTTTACAGGGAACTTAACACTGAAGCTTTCTTT.

The chain uses TRBV9 and TRBJ2-3; 8 nucleotides match TRBD2. The CDR3 length is 16 residues. Germline V CDR1 and CDR2: SGDLS, YYNGEE. Trimming took 4 bases from V and 1 from J; bases not matched to a gene: 8. DNA for the CDR3: TGTGCCAGCAGCCCGGGATGGGGACTAGGCACAGATACGCAGTATTTT. Protein: CASSPGWGLGTDTQYF.

In nucleotides, the CDR3 is TGTGCCAGCAGCTTACAGGTTGACTATGGCTACACCTTC. Encoded protein: CASSLQVDYGYTF. The genes are TRBV11-2 and TRBJ1-2; D remains unclear. The CDR3 length is 13 residues. The germline V gene encodes CDR1 SGHAT and CDR2 FQNNGV. V lost 2 bases and J lost 3, with 7 bases in between.

This clone was seen only a few times. This chain links TRBV18 with TRBJ1-6; 8 nucleotides align to TRBD1. Germline CDR1 reads KGHSH; CDR2 reads LQKENI. The ends lost 8 bases at V and 6 bases at J; junction bases unmatched: 9. The CDR3 length is 15 residues. The CDR3 sequence: CASRKPTGGNSPLHF. The CDR3, as DNA: TGTGCCAGCCGTAAACCTACAGGGGGTAATTCACCCCTCCACTTT. Full variable domain (missing parts from reference TRBV18 and TRBJ1-6): NAGVMQNPRHLVRRRGQEARLRCSPMKGHSHVYWYRQLPEEGLKFMVYLQKENIIDESGMPKERFSAEFPKEGPSILRIQQVVRGDSAAYFCASRKPTGGNSPLHFGNGTRLTVT.

This CDR3 reads CSVRTESGKLFF. The CDR3 bases are TGCAGCGTCCGGACAGAGAGTGGAAAACTGTTTTTT. V and J are TRBV29-1 and TRBJ1-4, with a possible D match to TRBD1 (6 bases). With 6 bases removed from V and 10 bases from J, the gap between germline ends came to 15 bases. CDR1 and CDR2 from the germline V gene are SQVTM and ANQGSEA. The CDR3 sequence is 12 residues long.

The V and J genes are TRBV10-2 and TRBJ2-1; 7 bases are a match to TRBD2. CDR1 WSHSY and CDR2 SAAADI come from the germline V gene. V shed 6 bases, J shed 10 bases, and the junction held 9 bases outside the gene matches. This CDR3 contains 13 residues. CDR3 in amino acids: CASSPTSVNEQFF. The CDR3 DNA is TGCGCCAGCAGCCCAACTAGCGTCAACGAGCAGTTCTTC.

The J gene is TRBJ1-6, the V gene TRBV2; 9 bases are a match to TRBD1. The CDR3 sequence is 14 residues long. Germline-derived CDR1 and CDR2 are SNHLY and FYNNEI. V gave up 6 bases and J gave up 9 bases; unmatched junction bases: 6. The CDR3: CASSPGQGGSPLHF. CDR3 sequence (DNA): TGTGCCAGCAGCCCGGGACAGGGAGGTTCACCCCTCCACTTT.